The 23 T cell receptor beta chains below were found in one sample sequenced in a study of blood T cell repertoires in COVID-19. Sequencing used immunoSEQ multiplex PCR; TCRdb keeps in-frame clones, though not all of them. The profile shows under 300,000 clones, around 90% of them singletons. The specimen was PBMCs or T cells enriched from blood (not recorded which). The receptor source for this set is a woman aged 55 to 70 in a cohort exposed to, infected with or recovered from COVID-19 (not recorded which).

The CDR3 reads CASRQLDVEQYF. CDR3 coding DNA: TGTGCCAGCAGGCAACTAGACGTCGAGCAGTACTTC. The rearrangement uses TRBV6-4 and TRBJ2-7; possible D gene TRBD2, 5 bases. CDR1 and CDR2 (germline): MRHNA, SNTAGT. CDR3 length equals 12 residues. V lost 6 bases to trimming and J lost 6 bases, with 12 bases between them.

This chain links TRBV18 with TRBJ1-2, with a possible D match to TRBD1 (5 bases). CDR1 and CDR2 (germline): KGHSH, LQKENI. The CDR3 loop spans 15 amino acids. V was shortened by 2 bases and J by 0 bases, with 10 bases between the two germline ends. CDR3 in amino acids: CASSPGRESNYGYTF. In nucleotides, the CDR3 is TGTGCCAGCTCACCAGGCAGGGAATCTAACTATGGCTACACCTTC.

This clone was recorded a few times. Other DNA variants within this sample encode the same CDR3. J is TRBJ1-3 and V is TRBV7-9, with D maybe TRBD1 (6 bases). CDR3 size: 15 residues. V was clipped by 5 bases and J by 0 bases, with 11 bases between them. Per the germline V gene, CDR1 is SEHNR and CDR2 is FQNEAQ (reference sequence). CDR3 amino acids: CASSRQVGSGNTIYF. The CDR3 coding sequence is TGTGCCAGCAGCCGACAGGTCGGCTCTGGAAACACCATATATTTT. Using reference TRBV7-9 and TRBJ1-3 for the parts outside the CDR3, the full variable domain is DTGVSQNPRHKITKRGQNVTFRCDPISEHNRLYWYRQTLGQGPEFLTYFQNEAQLEKSRLLSDRFSAERPKGSFSTLEIQRTEQGDSAMYLCASSRQVGSGNTIYFGEGSWLTVV.

J is TRBJ2-1 and V is TRBV5-1, with 7 bases that match TRBD1. V shed 3 bases, J shed 4 bases, and the junction held 4 bases outside the gene matches. This CDR3 comprises 14 residues. Germline V gives CDR1 SGHRS, CDR2 YFSETQ. The CDR3 sequence: CASSSGTEYNEQFF. The CDR3 bases are TGCGCCAGCAGCTCCGGGACAGAGTACAATGAGCAGTTCTTC.

This clone appeared once. The V gene is TRBV28, the J gene TRBJ1-5, with a possible D match to TRBD1 (5 bases). This CDR3 is built from 14 residues. CDR1 and CDR2 from the germline V gene are MDHEN and SYDVKM. Between the trimmed V and J ends, which lost 4 bases and 6 bases, there was a span of 13 bases. CDR3 in amino acids: CASSSRQGGQPQHF. For the CDR3, the DNA is TGTGCCAGCAGTTCCCGGCAGGGCGGTCAGCCCCAGCATTTT.

This clone was counted a few times. The chain couples TRBV19 to TRBJ1-1; D is ambiguous. V was pared by 7 bases and J by 2 bases, with 14 bases between. CDR3 size: 14 residues. Per germline, CDR1 LNHDA and CDR2 SQIVND (reference sequence). The CDR3 sequence: CASKNGASNTEAFF. DNA of the CDR3: TGTGCCAGTAAAAACGGTGCTTCCAACACTGAAGCTTTCTTT.

V usage is TRBV18 and J usage is TRBJ2-5, with 9 bases that match TRBD2. The trim removed 2 bases at V and 5 bases at J, leaving 6 bases unmatched. The CDR3 length is 15 residues. The germline CDR1 and CDR2 sequences are KGHSH and LQKENI. This CDR3 is CASSPKLAGRETQYF. CDR3 nucleotide sequence: TGTGCCAGCTCACCAAAGCTAGCGGGAAGGGAGACCCAGTACTTC.

In nucleotides, the CDR3 is TGTGCCAGCAGCAGGGACAGGATTTACGAGCAGTACTTC. Translation gives CASSRDRIYEQYF. The rearrangement joins TRBV5-5 to TRBJ2-7; 8 bases are shared with TRBD1. J lost 4 bases, V lost 4 bases, and 4 bases had no gene match. The CDR3 covers 13 residues. Germline values: CDR1 SGHKS, CDR2 YYEKEE (reference sequence). Looking up the rest from reference TRBV5-5 and TRBJ2-7 gives the full variable domain: DAGVTQSPTHLIKTRGQQVTLRCSPISGHKSVSWYQQVLGQGPQFIFQYYEKEERGRGNFPDRFSARQFPNYSSELNVNALLLGDSALYLCASSRDRIYEQYFGPGTRLTVT.

This chain links TRBV6-2 or TRBV6-3 with TRBJ2-3, with 7 bases fitting TRBD1. The V and J ends lost 5 bases and 2 bases, in that order; junction bases with no gene match: 4. This CDR3 is 14 amino acids long. CDR1 is MNHEY and CDR2 is SVGEGT in the germline V gene. Here the CDR3 DNA reads TGTGCCAGCAGTCCCGACAGGGTCACAGATACGCAGTATTTT. It is translated as CASSPDRVTDTQYF.

The rearrangement links TRBV2 to TRBJ1-2; D is possibly TRBD1 (6 bases). The CDR3 sequence is 16 residues long. V gave up 8 bases and J gave up 5 bases, with 24 bases separating them. The germline V gene encodes CDR1 SNHLY and CDR2 FYNNEI. The CDR3 loop is CASLSFWGGAEYGYTF. Written as DNA, the CDR3 is TGTGCCAGCTTAAGTTTTTGGGGGGGCGCAGAATATGGCTACACCTTC.

Here the CDR3 reads CASSVAGSGKNEQFF. DNA of the CDR3: TGTGCCAGCAGCGTAGCCGGTAGCGGGAAGAATGAGCAGTTCTTC. The chain joins TRBV9 to TRBJ2-1, with TRBD2 matching 8 bases. CDR3 size: 15 residues. Per germline, CDR1 SGDLS and CDR2 YYNGEE. Trimming at V came to 0 bases and at J to 7 bases, leaving 6 bases not matched to a gene.

This clone was detected only a few times. The genes are TRBV27 and TRBJ2-1, with TRBD2 identical over 7 bases. Germline lookup yields CDR1 MNHEY and CDR2 SMNVEV (reference sequence). V lost 7 bases to trimming and J lost 10 bases; unmatched junction nucleotides: 4. This CDR3 has 11 residues. CDR3 bases: TGTGCCAGCATTTCAGCGGGAGAGCAGTTCTTC. As protein: CASISAGEQFF.

The V and J genes are TRBV7-9 and TRBJ1-2; 8 bases match TRBD1. The CDR3 is made up of 14 amino acids. Germline CDR1 is SEHNR and CDR2 is FQNEAQ (reference sequence). V shed 2 bases and J 8 bases; nucleotides not matched to a gene: 7. For the CDR3, the DNA is TGTGCCAGCAGCTTACTCGACAGGGGTGGGGGCTACACCTTC. Its translation is CASSLLDRGGGYTF.

The chain joins TRBV30 to TRBJ1-1, with D possibly TRBD1 on 6 matching bases. V was shortened by 0 bases and J by 4 bases, with 12 bases between the two germline ends. CDR1 is GTSNPN, CDR2 SVGIG, per germline (reference sequence). The CDR3 consists of 14 residues. The CDR3: CAWSVRRGSTEAFF. The CDR3 DNA sequence: TGTGCCTGGAGTGTACGAAGGGGGAGCACTGAAGCTTTCTTT. Filled out from reference TRBV30 and TRBJ1-1, the complete variable domain reads SQTIHQWPATLVQPVGSPLSLECTVEGTSNPNLYWYRQAAGRGLQLLFYSVGIGQISSEVPQNLSASRPQDRQFILSSKKLLLSDSGFYLCAWSVRRGSTEAFFGQGTRLTVV.

This clone was recorded a few times. The rearrangement links TRBV9 to TRBJ2-1; 13 nucleotides match TRBD2. Germline assignment: CDR1 SGDLS and CDR2 YYNGEE. V was clipped by 3 bases and J by 5 bases; unmatched bases: 8. This CDR3 region has 17 residues. The CDR3 coding sequence is TGTGCCAGCAGCGAATTCCGGACTAGCGGGGGTCACAATGAGCAGTTCTTC. This encodes CASSEFRTSGGHNEQFF.

The rearrangement links TRBV7-3 to TRBJ2-2; D not resolved. The germline V and J ends were trimmed by 5 bases and 7 bases, with 11 bases remaining between them. The CDR3 runs 13 residues. CDR1 SGHTA and CDR2 FQGTGA come from the germline V gene. The CDR3 loop reads CASSPGDFGELFF. The CDR3 DNA is TGTGCCAGCAGCCCCGGAGACTTCGGGGAGCTGTTTTTT.

This clone was detected once. The genes are TRBV10-1 and TRBJ1-6, with D perhaps TRBD1 (5 bases). Deletions cut 6 bases from V and 7 bases from J, with 13 bases between. CDR1 and CDR2 from the germline V gene are WNHNN and SYGVQD (reference sequence). The CDR3 runs 14 residues. CDR3: CASRLDMVNSPLHF. The CDR3 nucleotides read TGCGCCAGCAGACTGGACATGGTCAATTCACCCCTCCACTTT.

The chain combines TRBV7-9 with TRBJ2-7; TRBD1 aligns across 8 bases. The V and J ends lost 5 bases and 3 bases, in that order; junction bases with no gene match: 3. The CDR3 has 13 residues. Germline V lookup: CDR1 SEHNR, CDR2 FQNEAQ (reference sequence). In DNA form, the CDR3 reads TGTGCCAGCAGCATTGACAGGGGCTACGAGCAGTACTTC. As protein: CASSIDRGYEQYF.

The rearrangement joins TRBV9 to TRBJ2-7, with D maybe TRBD2 (6 bases). The CDR3 runs to 14 residues. Germline CDR1 and CDR2: SGDLS and YYNGEE. With 0 bases removed from V and 2 bases from J, the gap between germline ends came to 9 bases. The CDR3 sequence: CASSVAGAPYEQYF. CDR3 in DNA: TGTGCCAGCAGCGTAGCGGGAGCCCCCTACGAGCAGTACTTC. Together with reference TRBV9 and TRBJ2-7, the CDR3 gives the full variable domain: DSGVTQTPKHLITATGQRVTLRCSPRSGDLSVYWYQQSLDQGLQFLIQYYNGEERAKGNILERFSAQQFPDLHSELNLSSLELGDSALYFCASSVAGAPYEQYFGPGTRLTVT.

J is TRBJ1-6 and V is TRBV27; D uncertain. Trimming removed 6 bases at V and 11 bases at J, with 11 bases between. The CDR3 totals 12 residues. Per the germline V gene, CDR1 is MNHEY and CDR2 is SMNVEV (reference sequence). The CDR3 loop is CASSQDGTPLHF. The CDR3, as DNA: TGTGCCAGCAGCCAAGACGGGACACCCCTCCACTTT.

The chain combines TRBV28 with TRBJ1-4; tentative D call: TRBD1 (5 bases). Germline V CDR1 and CDR2: MDHEN, SYDVKM. V was shortened by 6 bases and J by 4 bases, with 18 bases between the two germline ends. CDR3 length: 16 amino acids. The CDR3 spells CASRDQTVGYNEKLFF. CDR3 DNA sequence: TGTGCCAGCAGGGATCAGACAGTGGGATATAATGAAAAACTGTTTTTT. The whole variable domain, remainder taken from reference TRBV28 and TRBJ1-4, is DVKVTQSSRYLVKRTGEKVFLECVQDMDHENMFWYRQDPGLGLRLIYFSYDVKMKEKGDIPEGYSVSREKKERFSLILESASTNQTSMYLCASRDQTVGYNEKLFFGSGTQLSVL.

On this clone itself: A read error may account for a junction end that differs from germline. This rearrangement joins TRBV28 to TRBJ2-7; 16 nucleotides line up with TRBD2. Germline lookup yields CDR1 MDHEN and CDR2 SYDVKM. The CDR3 extends over 15 amino acids. CDR3 bases: TGTGCCAGCAGTTTATCTGGGACTAGCGGGAGGGCTACCCCATTC. It is translated as CASSLSGTSGRATPF.

This chain links TRBV6-5 with TRBJ2-1; D gene unclear. There are 13 residues in the CDR3. Germline assignment: CDR1 MNHEY and CDR2 SVGAGI. Trimming removed 0 bases from V and 8 bases from J, with 8 bases in between. The CDR3, as DNA: TGTGCCAGCAGTTACTCGAATAGCTATGAGCAGTTCTTC. Its translation is CASSYSNSYEQFF.